This TCR beta chain was captured by sequencing in a study of T cells in Graves' hyperthyroidism and ophthalmopathy. Germline CDR1 DFQATT, CDR2 SNEGSKA (reference sequence). The CDR3 contains 14 residues. V dropped 8 bases and J dropped 3; count of bases not matched to a gene: 9. This clonotype appeared many times. The TCR beta CDR3 regions underwent amplification using RNA transcripts as the source. In the first-round RT-PCR of the TCR CDR3, the HTBI primer set was used. TCRdb re-called the multiplex PCR reads with MiXCR, one entry per CDR3 protein. The table records approximately 380,000 distinct CDR3 sequences, about 14% of them present only once.

The TCR sequence derives from a man in his fifties with Graves' ophthalmopathy. The chain recombines TRBV20-1 with TRBJ2-1, with 8 nucleotides matching TRBD2. Sequenced: blood. This chain's CDR3 is CSTHPGLGYNEQFF. The CDR3 DNA follows: TGCAGTACCCATCCGGGACTAGGCTACAATGAGCAGTTCTTC.